This TCR beta chain was identified in a study of T-cell reconstitution after alpha-beta-depleted transplantation in children. The CDR3 is made up of 16 amino acids. Study observations and caveats: Surviving recipient T cells and thymic progenitors accounted for the high day-60 TCRbeta diversity observed in some patients. It was newly produced T cells that mostly accounted for T-cell counts and diversity one year after transplant. Several hundred rapidly expanded clones from non-depleted graft cells reportedly supplied alpha-beta T cells about two months post-transplant.

Comments on this clonotype: Its antigen is still unknown.

Using unique molecular identifiers, the investigators prepared the TCRbeta library. From the PCR reads, TCRdb called clonotypes with MiXCR, one entry per CDR3 protein. This table holds 500,000 to 750,000 distinct CDR3 sequences, over 20% found once. Sequences were derived from PBMCs, sampled before TCRalphabeta/CD19-depleted stem cell transplant. This TCR was recovered from a boy younger than two with Wiskott-Aldrich syndrome, due to receive a stem cell transplant. V usage is TRBV21-1 and J usage is TRBJ1-2; TRBD1 is the table's D call, not checked against the DNA. TRBV21-1 is designated a pseudogene. CDR3 residues: CASSEEGGQGGCGYTF. The CDR3 DNA is TGTGCCAGCAGCGAAGAGGGCGGACAGGGGGGTTGTGGCTACACCTTC.